The 15 T cell receptor beta chains below come from one sample, sequenced in a study of long-term antiretroviral therapy in people with HIV. Researchers ran immunoSEQ v3.0 at survey level. The protocol was immunoSEQ multiplex PCR, while the TCRdb copy is restricted to in-frame clones and leaves out a portion. The sample shows tens of thousands of clones, roughly 85% of them seen only once. The sample was unsorted PBMCs, taken roughly 2.9 years before starting antiretroviral therapy. The receptors were sampled from a woman aged 25 to 39 with HIV.

V usage is TRBV21-1 and J usage is TRBJ2-7. TRBV21-1 is classified as a pseudogene. CDR3 size: 12 residues. In DNA, the CDR3 is TGTGCCAGCAGCAAAGAGATCTACGAGCAGTACGTC. Translated: CASSKEIYEQYV.

The gene calls are TRBV13 and TRBJ1-1; D is possibly TRBD1 (6 bases). This CDR3 region has 14 residues. Trimming took off 4 bases at V and 1 base at J, with 10 bases between the two ends. Per germline, CDR1 PRHDT and CDR2 FYEKMQ (reference sequence). CDR3 protein: CASSWGRGNTEAFF. In DNA, the CDR3 is TGTGCCAGCAGCTGGGGCAGGGGGAACACTGAAGCTTTCTTT.

The chain joins TRBV29-1 to TRBJ1-2; tentative D call: TRBD1 (5 bases). Looked up from germline, CDR1 is SQVTM and CDR2 is ANQGSEA. Trimming cost V 5 bases and J 8 bases, with 18 bases left between them. The CDR3 loop spans 13 amino acids. The CDR3 DNA reads as TGCAGCGTTCTCCCAGGGTACTTTTCGGGCTACACCTTC. It translates to CSVLPGYFSGYTF.

There are a few counts of this clone. The chain carries TRBV5-1 and TRBJ1-1; D may be TRBD1 (5 bases). From germline, CDR1 is SGHRS and CDR2 YFSETQ. CDR3 length: 15 amino acids. Trimming left V 4 bases short and J 1 base short, with 14 bases between. In DNA, the CDR3 is TGCGCCAGCAGCCCACCCAGGGTAGGGAACACTGAAGCTTTCTTT. Translation gives CASSPPRVGNTEAFF.

This sequence joins TRBV5-1 and TRBJ2-3; D is undetermined. CDR3 length: 16 amino acids. Germline lookup yields CDR1 SGHRS and CDR2 YFSETQ. The ends were cut back, 3 bases at V and 0 bases at J, with 14 bases in the middle. The CDR3 spells CASSSGPNPSTDTQYF. The DNA of the CDR3 is TGCGCCAGCAGCTCGGGCCCGAACCCAAGCACAGATACGCAGTATTTT.

This sequence joins TRBV27 and TRBJ1-1; no clear D. Germline V gene lookup returns CDR1 MNHEY and CDR2 SMNVEV (reference sequence). CDR3 length: 13 amino acids. The ends were cut back, 0 bases at V and 9 bases at J, with 11 bases in the middle. The CDR3 is CASSLSLTGKAFF. The CDR3 DNA sequence: TGTGCCAGCAGTTTATCCCTGACCGGAAAAGCTTTCTTT.

V and J are TRBV5-6 and TRBJ2-2; D is unresolved. V lost 4 bases, J lost 7 bases, and 8 bases lay in between. Germline lookup yields CDR1 SGHDT and CDR2 YYEEEE. The CDR3 totals 12 residues. For the CDR3, the DNA is TGTGCCAGCAGCCTCCCTGTCGGGGAGCTGTTTTTT. Its protein product is CASSLPVGELFF. Drawing the rest from reference TRBV5-6 and TRBJ2-2, the complete variable domain is DAGVTQSPTHLIKTRGQQVTLRCSPKSGHDTVSWYQQALGQGPQFIFQYYEEEERQRGNFPDRFSGHQFPNYSSELNVNALLLGDSALYLCASSLPVGELFFGEGSRLTVL.

The chain is built from TRBV28 and TRBJ1-5; D not certain. Trimming cost V 6 bases and J 6 bases, with 15 bases left between them. The germline V gene has CDR1 MDHEN and CDR2 SYDVKM. The CDR3 is made up of 14 amino acids. CDR3 loop: CASSPDGEVQPQHF. The CDR3, as DNA: TGTGCCAGCAGCCCGGATGGAGAGGTTCAGCCCCAGCATTTT.

V and J are TRBV7-6 and TRBJ2-5; 7 bases line up with TRBD1. Germline CDR1 and CDR2: SGHVS and FNYEAQ. This CDR3 has 13 residues. V dropped 5 bases and J dropped 3; count of bases not matched to a gene: 3. The CDR3 nucleotides are TGTGCCAGCAGCCCGGGACAGAAAGAGACCCAGTACTTC. Residues: CASSPGQKETQYF.

The V gene is TRBV28, the J gene TRBJ1-3, with 9 bases identical to TRBD1. From germline, CDR1 is MDHEN and CDR2 SYDVKM. This CDR3 is 15 amino acids long. Unmatched junction bases numbered 4, after V lost 3 bases and J lost 4 bases. This CDR3 reads CASSLRGQGGNTIYF. The CDR3 DNA is TGTGCCAGCAGTTTGCGGGGACAGGGAGGAAACACCATATATTTT. Variable domain in full (rest from reference TRBV28 and TRBJ1-3): DVKVTQSSRYLVKRTGEKVFLECVQDMDHENMFWYRQDPGLGLRLIYFSYDVKMKEKGDIPEGYSVSREKKERFSLILESASTNQTSMYLCASSLRGQGGNTIYFGEGSWLTVV.

The rearrangement uses TRBV19 and TRBJ1-1, with unresolved D. CDR1 and CDR2 from the germline V gene are LNHDA and SQIVND (reference sequence). This CDR3 region has 13 residues. V was cut by 2 bases and J by 1 base, with 5 bases left in between. The CDR3 here is CASSIRENTEAFF. DNA for the CDR3: TGTGCCAGTAGTATAAGGGAGAACACTGAAGCTTTCTTT.

Only one count was recorded for this clone. The rearrangement joins TRBV27 to TRBJ1-1, with a weak D call TRBD1 (6 bases). V gave up 2 bases and J gave up 4 bases, with 11 bases separating them. The V gene's germline CDR1 is MNHEY and CDR2 SMNVEV (reference sequence). CDR3 length: 14 amino acids. CDR3 DNA: TGTGCCAGCAGTTTAAGAGGGGGAGTCACTGAAGCTTTCTTT. Its translation is CASSLRGGVTEAFF.

The chain carries TRBV19 and TRBJ2-1; the D is unclear. CDR1 is LNHDA, CDR2 SQIVND, per germline (reference sequence). CDR3 length: 15 residues. V lost 6 bases and J lost 2, with 14 bases in between. The CDR3 sequence is CASSSDVGPYNEQFF. The CDR3 DNA sequence: TGTGCCAGTAGCTCGGACGTCGGACCCTACAATGAGCAGTTCTTC.

V gene TRBV10-3 combines with J gene TRBJ1-6, with TRBD1 matching 9 bases. The CDR3 is 15 amino acids. CDR1 and CDR2 (germline): ENHRY, SYGVKD. The V segment lost 10 bases and the J segment 10 bases; nucleotides outside the gene matches: 14. The CDR3 here is CATAQGTGLGSPLHF. The CDR3 nucleotides are TGTGCCACCGCGCAGGGGACAGGGCTTGGATCACCCCTCCACTTT.

V usage is TRBV15 and J usage is TRBJ2-7; 7 bases are shared with TRBD1. This CDR3 is 13 amino acids long. Germline V CDR1 and CDR2: LNHNV, YYDKDF (reference sequence). V was pared by 6 bases and J by 0 bases, with 2 bases of the junction left unmatched. This CDR3 reads CATRTGNSYEQYV. The CDR3 region has the DNA TGTGCCACCAGGACAGGGAACTCCTACGAGCAGTACGTC.